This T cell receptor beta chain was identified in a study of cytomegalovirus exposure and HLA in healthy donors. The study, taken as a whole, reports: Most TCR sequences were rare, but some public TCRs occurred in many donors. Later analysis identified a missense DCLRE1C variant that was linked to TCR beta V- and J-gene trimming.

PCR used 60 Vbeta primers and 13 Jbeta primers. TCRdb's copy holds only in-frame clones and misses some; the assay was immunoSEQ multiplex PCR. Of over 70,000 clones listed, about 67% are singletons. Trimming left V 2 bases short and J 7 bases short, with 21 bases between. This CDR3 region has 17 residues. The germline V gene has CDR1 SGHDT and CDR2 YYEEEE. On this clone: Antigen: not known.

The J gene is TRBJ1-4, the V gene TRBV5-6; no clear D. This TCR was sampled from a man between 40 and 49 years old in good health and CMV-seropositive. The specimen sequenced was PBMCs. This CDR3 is CASSFWAPGGEGEKLFF. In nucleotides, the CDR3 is TGTGCCAGCAGCTTCTGGGCTCCCGGCGGGGAAGGTGAAAAACTGTTTTTT.